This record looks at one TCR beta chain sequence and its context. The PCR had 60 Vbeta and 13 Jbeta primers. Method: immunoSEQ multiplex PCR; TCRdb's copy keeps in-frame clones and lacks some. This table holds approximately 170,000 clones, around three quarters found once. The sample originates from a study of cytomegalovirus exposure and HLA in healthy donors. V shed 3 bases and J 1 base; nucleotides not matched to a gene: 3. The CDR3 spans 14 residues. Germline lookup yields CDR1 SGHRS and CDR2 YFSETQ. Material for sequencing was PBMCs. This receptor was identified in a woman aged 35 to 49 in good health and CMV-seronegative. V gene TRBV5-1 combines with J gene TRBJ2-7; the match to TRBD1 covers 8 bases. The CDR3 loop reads CASSSRGLSYEQYF. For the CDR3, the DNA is TGCGCCAGCAGCTCCAGGGGGCTTTCCTACGAGCAGTACTTC.